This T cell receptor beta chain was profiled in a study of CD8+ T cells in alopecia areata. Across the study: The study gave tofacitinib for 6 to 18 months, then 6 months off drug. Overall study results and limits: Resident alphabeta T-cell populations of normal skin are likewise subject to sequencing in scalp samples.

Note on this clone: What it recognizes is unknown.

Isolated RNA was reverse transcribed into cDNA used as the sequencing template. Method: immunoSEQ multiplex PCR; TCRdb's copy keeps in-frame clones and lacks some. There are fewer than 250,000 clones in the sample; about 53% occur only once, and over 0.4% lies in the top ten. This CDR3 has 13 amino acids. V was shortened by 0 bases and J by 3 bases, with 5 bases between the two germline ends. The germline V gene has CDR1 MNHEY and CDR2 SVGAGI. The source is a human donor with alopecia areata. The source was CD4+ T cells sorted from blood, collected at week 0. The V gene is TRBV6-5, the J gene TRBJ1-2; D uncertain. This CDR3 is CASSYSYHYGYTF. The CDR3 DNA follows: TGTGCCAGCAGTTACTCCTACCACTATGGCTACACCTTC.